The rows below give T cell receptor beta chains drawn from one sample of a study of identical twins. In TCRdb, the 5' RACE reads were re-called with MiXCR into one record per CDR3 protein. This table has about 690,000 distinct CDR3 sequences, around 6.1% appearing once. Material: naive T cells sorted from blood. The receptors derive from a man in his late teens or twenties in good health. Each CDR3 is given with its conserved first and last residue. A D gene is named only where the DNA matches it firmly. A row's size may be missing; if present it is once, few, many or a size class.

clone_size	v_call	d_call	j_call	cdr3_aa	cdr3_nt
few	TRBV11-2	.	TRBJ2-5	CASSSWKKQETQYF	TGTGCCAGCAGCTCGTGGAAAAAACAAGAGACCCAGTACTTC
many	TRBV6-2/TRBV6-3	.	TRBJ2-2	CASSYYWELFF	TGTGCCAGCAGTTACTATTGGGAGCTGTTTTTT
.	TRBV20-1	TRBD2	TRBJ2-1	CSARVGTTQNEQFF	TGCAGTGCTAGAGTCGGGACTACCCAAAATGAGCAGTTCTTC
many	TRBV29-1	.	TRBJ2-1	CSQIEGYEQFF	TGCAGCCAGATTGAGGGCTATGAGCAGTTCTTC
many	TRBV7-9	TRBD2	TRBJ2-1	CASSLAPRERRYNEQFF	TGTGCCAGCAGCTTAGCGCCGCGGGAGCGGAGATACAATGAGCAGTTCTTC
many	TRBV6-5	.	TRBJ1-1	CASSTRVEAFF	TGTGCCAGCAGCACCAGGGTGGAAGCTTTCTTT
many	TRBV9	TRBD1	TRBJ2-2	CASSAQGASSTGELFF	TGTGCCAGCAGCGCCCAGGGGGCATCGAGCACCGGGGAGCTGTTTTTT
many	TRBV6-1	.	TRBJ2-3	CAGGTPGTDTQYF	TGTGCCGGCGGGACTCCGGGCACAGATACGCAGTATTTT
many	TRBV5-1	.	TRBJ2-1	CASSLDSDSYNEQFF	TGCGCCAGCAGCTTGGATTCGGACTCCTACAATGAGCAGTTCTTC
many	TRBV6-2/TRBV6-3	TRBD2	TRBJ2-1	CASTPGTSGSNEQFF	TGTGCCAGCACGCCCGGGACTAGCGGGAGCAATGAGCAGTTCTTC
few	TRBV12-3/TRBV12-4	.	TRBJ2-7	CASSYSMYEQYF	TGTGCCAGCAGTTATAGCATGTACGAGCAGTACTTC
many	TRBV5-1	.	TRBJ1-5	CASSLVAGGDQPQHF	TGCGCCAGCAGCTTGGTAGCGGGGGGGGATCAGCCCCAGCATTTT
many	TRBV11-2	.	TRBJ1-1	CASSSMVNLNTEAFF	TGTGCCAGCAGCTCAATGGTTAACTTGAACACTGAAGCTTTCTTT
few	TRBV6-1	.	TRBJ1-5	CASSEARWGYNQPQHF	TGTGCCAGCAGTGAAGCCCGTTGGGGGTACAATCAGCCCCAGCATTTT
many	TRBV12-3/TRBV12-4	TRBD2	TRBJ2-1	CASRSYRLAVNEQFF	TGTGCCAGCAGGTCGTACCGACTAGCGGTCAATGAGCAGTTCTTC
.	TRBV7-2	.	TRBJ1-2	CASSLRDPFYGYTF	TGTGCCAGCAGCTTAAGGGATCCTTTTTATGGCTACACCTTC
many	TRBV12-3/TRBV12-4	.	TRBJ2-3	CASSDNGPDRNTQYF	TGTGCCAGCAGTGACAACGGACCTGACAGGAATACGCAGTATTTT
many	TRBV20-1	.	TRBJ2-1	CSARDSRGDYNEQFF	TGCAGTGCTAGAGATTCCAGGGGCGATTACAATGAGCAGTTCTTC
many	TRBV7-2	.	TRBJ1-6	CASSYPVGLVNSPLHF	TGTGCCAGCAGCTACCCGGTGGGGCTTGTGAATTCACCCCTCCACTTT
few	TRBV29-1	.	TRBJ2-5	CSVFTGTETQYF	TGCAGCGTTTTTACAGGGACGGAGACCCAGTACTTC
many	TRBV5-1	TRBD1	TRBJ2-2	CASSFRDRFTGELFF	TGCGCCAGCAGCTTTAGGGACAGATTCACCGGGGAGCTGTTTTTT
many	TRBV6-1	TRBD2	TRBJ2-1	CASSERRAGGGGEQFF	TGTGCCAGCAGTGAAAGGAGGGCGGGAGGGGGCGGTGAGCAGTTCTTC
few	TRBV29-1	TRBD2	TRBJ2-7	CSVEWASGRINEQYF	TGCAGCGTTGAATGGGCTAGCGGGAGAATCAACGAGCAGTACTTC
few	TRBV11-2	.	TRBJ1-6	CASSANGSPLHF	TGTGCCAGCAGCGCTAATGGCTCACCCCTCCACTTT
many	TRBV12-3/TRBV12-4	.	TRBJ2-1	CASSLGQGGPRGQFF	TGTGCCAGCAGTTTAGGGCAGGGTGGGCCCCGGGGGCAGTTCTTC
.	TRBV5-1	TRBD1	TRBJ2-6	CASSLVQGAQTGANVLTF	TGCGCCAGCAGCTTGGTTCAGGGGGCGCAGACTGGGGCCAACGTCCTGACTTTC
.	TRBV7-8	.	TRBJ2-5	CASSLLPQQETQYF	TGTGCCAGCAGCTTACTTCCACAACAAGAGACCCAGTACTTC
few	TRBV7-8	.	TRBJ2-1	CASSLSTVLFHEQFF	TGTGCCAGCAGCTTATCCACAGTTTTGTTCCATGAGCAGTTCTTC
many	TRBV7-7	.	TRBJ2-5	CASSSIHQETQYF	TGTGCCAGCAGCTCCATTCACCAAGAGACCCAGTACTTC
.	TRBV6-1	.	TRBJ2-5	CASSESGPGETQYF	TGTGCCAGCAGTGAATCTGGGCCCGGAGAGACCCAGTACTTC
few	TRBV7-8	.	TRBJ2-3	CASSTRQATASTDTQYF	TGTGCCAGCAGCACCCGACAGGCAACGGCTAGCACAGATACGCAGTATTTT
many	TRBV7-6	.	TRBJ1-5	CASSLGPNPQPQHF	TGTGCCAGCAGCTTAGGGCCGAATCCCCAGCCCCAGCATTTT
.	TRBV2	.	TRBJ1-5	CASSVSRNSNQPQHF	TGTGCCAGCAGCGTAAGTCGTAATAGCAATCAGCCCCAGCATTTT
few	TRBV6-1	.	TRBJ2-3	CASSEVPERADTQYF	TGTGCCAGCAGTGAAGTCCCGGAGAGGGCAGATACGCAGTATTTT
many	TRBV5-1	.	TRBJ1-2	CASSSTGFDGYTF	TGCGCCAGCAGCTCTACAGGGTTCGACGGCTACACCTTC
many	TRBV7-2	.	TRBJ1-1	CASSFGVQGREAFF	TGTGCCAGCAGCTTTGGGGTCCAGGGACGTGAAGCTTTCTTT
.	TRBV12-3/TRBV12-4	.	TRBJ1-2	CASSPVRGVYGYTF	TGTGCCAGCAGTCCCGTACGGGGAGTCTATGGCTACACCTTC
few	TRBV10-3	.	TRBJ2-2	CAISESWGTGELFF	TGTGCCATCAGTGAGTCTTGGGGTACCGGGGAGCTGTTTTTT
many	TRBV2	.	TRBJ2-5	CASSEGTPRETQYF	TGTGCCAGCAGTGAAGGGACACCAAGGGAGACCCAGTACTTC
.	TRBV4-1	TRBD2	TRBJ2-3	CASSQAPGTSSTDTQYF	TGCGCCAGCAGCCAAGCCCCCGGGACTAGCAGCACAGATACGCAGTATTTT
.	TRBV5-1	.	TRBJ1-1	CASREGRMNTEAFF	TGCGCCAGCAGAGAGGGGCGAATGAACACTGAAGCTTTCTTT
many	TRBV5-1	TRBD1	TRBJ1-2	CASSFTDRGQGYTF	TGCGCCAGCAGCTTCACGGACAGGGGGCAAGGCTACACCTTC
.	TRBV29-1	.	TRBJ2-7	CSVLDKGREQYF	TGCAGCGTTTTGGACAAAGGCCGCGAGCAGTACTTC
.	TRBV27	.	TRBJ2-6	CASRGGSANVLTF	TGTGCCAGCAGAGGGGGATCGGCCAACGTCCTGACTTTC
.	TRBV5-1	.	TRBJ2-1	CASSLGGPQFF	TGCGCCAGCAGCTTGGGGGGCCCGCAGTTCTTC
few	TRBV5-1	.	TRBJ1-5	CASSLDLGANQPQHF	TGCGCCAGCAGCTTGGATTTGGGGGCCAATCAGCCCCAGCATTTT
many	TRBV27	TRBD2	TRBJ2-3	CASSLLGGSSTDTQYF	TGTGCCAGCAGTTTATTAGGCGGGAGTTCCACAGATACGCAGTATTTT
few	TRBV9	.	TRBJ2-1	CASSVAPSGPRHEQFF	TGTGCCAGCAGCGTAGCCCCCTCAGGTCCTAGGCATGAGCAGTTCTTC
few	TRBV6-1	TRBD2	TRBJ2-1	CASRGLAGGVEQFF	TGTGCCAGCCGAGGACTAGCGGGAGGGGTTGAGCAGTTCTTC
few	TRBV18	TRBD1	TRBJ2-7	CASSPSTGGASYEQYF	TGTGCCAGCTCACCTTCGACAGGGGGTGCGTCCTACGAGCAGTACTTC
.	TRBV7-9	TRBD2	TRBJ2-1	CASSASGSLPNEQFF	TGTGCCAGCAGCGCTAGCGGGAGTTTACCTAATGAGCAGTTCTTC
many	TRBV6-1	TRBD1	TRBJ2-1	CASSKGTGEIFYNEQFF	TGTGCCAGCAGTAAAGGGACAGGGGAAATTTTTTACAATGAGCAGTTCTTC
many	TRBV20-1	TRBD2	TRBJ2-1	CSARVGLAGVKAYNEQFF	TGCAGTGCTAGGGTTGGGCTAGCGGGTGTTAAAGCCTACAATGAGCAGTTCTTC
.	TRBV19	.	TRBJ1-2	CASSILANYGYTF	TGTGCCAGTAGTATATTGGCTAACTATGGCTACACCTTC
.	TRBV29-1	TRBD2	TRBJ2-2	CSVATSVNTGELFF	TGCAGCGTCGCGACTAGCGTAAACACCGGGGAGCTGTTTTTT